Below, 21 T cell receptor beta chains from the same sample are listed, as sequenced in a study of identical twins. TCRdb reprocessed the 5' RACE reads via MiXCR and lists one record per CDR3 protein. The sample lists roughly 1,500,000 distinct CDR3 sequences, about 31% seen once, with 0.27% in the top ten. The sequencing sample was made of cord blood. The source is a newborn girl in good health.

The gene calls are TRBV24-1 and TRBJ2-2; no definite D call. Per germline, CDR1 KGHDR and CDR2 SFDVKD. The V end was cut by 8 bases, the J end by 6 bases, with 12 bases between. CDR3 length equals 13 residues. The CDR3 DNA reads TGTGCCACCATCGGTCCCGTGTCCGGGGAGCTGTTTTTT. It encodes CATIGPVSGELFF.

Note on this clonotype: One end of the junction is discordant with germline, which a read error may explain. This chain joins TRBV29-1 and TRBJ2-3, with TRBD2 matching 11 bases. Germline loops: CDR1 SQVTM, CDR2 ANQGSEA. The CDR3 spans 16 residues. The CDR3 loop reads CSVESLAGGATDTRYF. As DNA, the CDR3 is TGCAGCGTTGAATCTCTAGCGGGAGGAGCCACAGATACGCGGTATTTT.

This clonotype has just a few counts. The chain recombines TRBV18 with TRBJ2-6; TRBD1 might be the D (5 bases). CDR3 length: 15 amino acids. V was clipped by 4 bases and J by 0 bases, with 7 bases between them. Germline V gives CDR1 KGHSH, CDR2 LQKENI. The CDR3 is CASSRQISGANVLTF. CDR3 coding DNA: TGTGCCAGCTCACGACAGATCTCTGGGGCCAACGTCCTGACTTTC.

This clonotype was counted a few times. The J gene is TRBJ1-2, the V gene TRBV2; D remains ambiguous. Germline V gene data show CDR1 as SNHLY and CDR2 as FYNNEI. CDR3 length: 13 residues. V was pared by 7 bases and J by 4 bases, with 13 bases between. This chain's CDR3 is CASMEVQVYGYTF. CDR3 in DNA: TGTGCCAGCATGGAAGTTCAAGTCTATGGCTACACCTTC.

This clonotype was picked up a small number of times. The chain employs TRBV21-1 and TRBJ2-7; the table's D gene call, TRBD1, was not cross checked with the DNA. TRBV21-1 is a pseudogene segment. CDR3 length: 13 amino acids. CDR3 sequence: CASRRDLSYEQYF. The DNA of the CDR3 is TGTGCCAGCAGGCGGGACCTCTCCTACGAGCAGTACTTC.

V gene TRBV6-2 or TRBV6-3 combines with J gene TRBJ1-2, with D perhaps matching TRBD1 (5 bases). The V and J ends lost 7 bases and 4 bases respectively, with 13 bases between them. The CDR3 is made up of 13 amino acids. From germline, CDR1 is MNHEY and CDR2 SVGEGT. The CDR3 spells CASTRAGLYGYTF. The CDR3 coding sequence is TGTGCCAGCACCAGAGCAGGGCTCTATGGCTACACCTTC.

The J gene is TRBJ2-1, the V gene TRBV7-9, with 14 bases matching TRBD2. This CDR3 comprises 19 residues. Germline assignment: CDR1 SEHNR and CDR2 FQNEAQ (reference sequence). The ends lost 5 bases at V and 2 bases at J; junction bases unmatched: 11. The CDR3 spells CASSTSGTSGRITYNEQFF. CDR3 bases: TGTGCCAGCAGCACATCCGGGACTAGCGGGAGAATCACCTACAATGAGCAGTTCTTC.

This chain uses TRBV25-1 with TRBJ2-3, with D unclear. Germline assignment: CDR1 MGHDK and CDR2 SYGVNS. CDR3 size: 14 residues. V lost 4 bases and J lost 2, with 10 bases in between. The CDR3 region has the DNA TGTGCCAGCAGTGGGAAAGGGTCCACAGATACGCAGTATTTT. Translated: CASSGKGSTDTQYF.

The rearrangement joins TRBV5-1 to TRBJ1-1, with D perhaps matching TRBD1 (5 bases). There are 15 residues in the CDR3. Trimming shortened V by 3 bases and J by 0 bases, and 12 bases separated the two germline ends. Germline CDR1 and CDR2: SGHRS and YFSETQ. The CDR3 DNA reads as TGCGCCAGCAGCTGGACCGGGACCGTGAACACTGAAGCTTTCTTT. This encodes CASSWTGTVNTEAFF. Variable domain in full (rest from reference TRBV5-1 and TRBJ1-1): KAGVTQTPRYLIKTRGQQVTLSCSPISGHRSVSWYQQTPGQGLQFLFEYFSETQRNKGNFPGRFSGRQFSNSRSEMNVSTLELGDSALYLCASSWTGTVNTEAFFGQGTRLTVV.

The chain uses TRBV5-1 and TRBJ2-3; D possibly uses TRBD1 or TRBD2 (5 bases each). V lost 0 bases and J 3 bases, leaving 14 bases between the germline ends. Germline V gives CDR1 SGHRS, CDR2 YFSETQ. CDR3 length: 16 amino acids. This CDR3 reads CASSLATRGDTDTQYF. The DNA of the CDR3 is TGCGCCAGCAGCTTGGCCACTAGAGGGGATACAGATACGCAGTATTTT. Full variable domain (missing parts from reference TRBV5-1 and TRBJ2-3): KAGVTQTPRYLIKTRGQQVTLSCSPISGHRSVSWYQQTPGQGLQFLFEYFSETQRNKGNFPGRFSGRQFSNSRSEMNVSTLELGDSALYLCASSLATRGDTDTQYFGPGTRLTVL.

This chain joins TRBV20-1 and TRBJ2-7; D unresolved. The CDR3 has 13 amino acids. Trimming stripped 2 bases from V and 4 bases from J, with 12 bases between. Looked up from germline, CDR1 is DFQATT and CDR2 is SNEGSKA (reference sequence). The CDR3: CSARIRSVYEQYF. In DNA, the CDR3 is TGCAGTGCTAGAATTCGCTCCGTTTACGAGCAGTACTTC.

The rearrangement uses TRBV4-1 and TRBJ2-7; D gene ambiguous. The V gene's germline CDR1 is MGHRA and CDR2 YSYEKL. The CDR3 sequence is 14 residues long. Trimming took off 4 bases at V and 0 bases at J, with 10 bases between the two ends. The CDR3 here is CASSLEVLSYEQYF. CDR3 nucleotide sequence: TGCGCCAGCAGCCTAGAGGTCCTCTCCTACGAGCAGTACTTC.

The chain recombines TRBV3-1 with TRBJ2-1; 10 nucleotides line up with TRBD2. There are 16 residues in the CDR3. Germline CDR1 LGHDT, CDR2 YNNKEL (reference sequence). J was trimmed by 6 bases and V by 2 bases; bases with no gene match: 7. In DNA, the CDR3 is TGTGCCAGCAGCCAACCGGGACTAGCGAGGGGCAATGAGCAGTTCTTC. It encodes CASSQPGLARGNEQFF.

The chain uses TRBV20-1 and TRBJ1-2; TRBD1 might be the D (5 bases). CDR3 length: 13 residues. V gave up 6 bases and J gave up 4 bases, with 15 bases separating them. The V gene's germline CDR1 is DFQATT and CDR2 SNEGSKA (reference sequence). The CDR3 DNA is TGCAGTGCCAGACCAGGGCCCTTCTATGGCTACACCTTC. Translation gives CSARPGPFYGYTF.

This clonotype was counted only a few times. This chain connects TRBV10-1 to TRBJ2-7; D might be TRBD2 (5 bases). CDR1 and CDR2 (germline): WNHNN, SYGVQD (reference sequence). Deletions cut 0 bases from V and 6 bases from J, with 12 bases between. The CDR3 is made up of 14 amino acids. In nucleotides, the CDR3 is TGCGCCAGCAGTGAGTCCTCTGACCGGGGCGAGCAGTACTTC. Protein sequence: CASSESSDRGEQYF.

CDR3 nucleotide sequence: TGTGCCAGCAGGGCTGGGACTTCGAAGACCTACAATGAGCAGTTCTTC. This sequence encodes CASRAGTSKTYNEQFF. The chain couples TRBV2 to TRBJ2-1, with D possibly being TRBD2 (6 bases). Germline-derived CDR1 and CDR2 are SNHLY and FYNNEI. This CDR3 spans 16 amino acids. Trimming shortened V by 6 bases and J by 2 bases, and 17 bases separated the two germline ends.

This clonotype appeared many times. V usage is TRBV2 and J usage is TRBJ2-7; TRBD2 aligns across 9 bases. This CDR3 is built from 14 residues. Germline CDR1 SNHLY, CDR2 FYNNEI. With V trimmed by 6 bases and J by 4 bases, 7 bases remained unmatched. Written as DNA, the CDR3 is TGTGCCAGCAGCAGCCTTAGCGGGAGTTACGAGCAGTACTTC. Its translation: CASSSLSGSYEQYF.

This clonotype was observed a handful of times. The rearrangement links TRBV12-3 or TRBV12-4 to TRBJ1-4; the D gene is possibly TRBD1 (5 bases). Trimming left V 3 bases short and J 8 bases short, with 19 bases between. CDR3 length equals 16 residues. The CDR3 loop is CASSFGLGGIREKLFF. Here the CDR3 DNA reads TGTGCCAGCAGTTTCGGGCTGGGGGGGATCCGAGAAAAACTGTTTTTT.

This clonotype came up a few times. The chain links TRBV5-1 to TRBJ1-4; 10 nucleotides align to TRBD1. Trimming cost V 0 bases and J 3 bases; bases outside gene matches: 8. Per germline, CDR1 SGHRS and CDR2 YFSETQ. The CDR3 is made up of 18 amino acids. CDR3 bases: TGCGCCAGCAGCTTGGCCCCGGGACAGGGGAGGGCTAATGAAAAACTGTTTTTT. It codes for CASSLAPGQGRANEKLFF.

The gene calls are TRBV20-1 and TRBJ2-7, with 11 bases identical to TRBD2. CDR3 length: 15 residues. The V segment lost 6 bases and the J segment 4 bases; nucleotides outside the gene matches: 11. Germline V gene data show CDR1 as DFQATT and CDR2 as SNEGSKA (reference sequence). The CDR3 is CSAWVTSGVLYEQYF. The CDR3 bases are TGCAGTGCGTGGGTGACTAGCGGGGTGTTGTACGAGCAGTACTTC.

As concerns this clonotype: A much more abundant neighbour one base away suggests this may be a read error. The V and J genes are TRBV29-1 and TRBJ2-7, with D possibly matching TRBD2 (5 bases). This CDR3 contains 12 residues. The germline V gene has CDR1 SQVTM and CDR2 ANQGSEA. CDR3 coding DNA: TGCAGCGTTTCGCGGGTTGGCTACGAGCGGTACTTC. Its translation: CSVSRVGYERYF.